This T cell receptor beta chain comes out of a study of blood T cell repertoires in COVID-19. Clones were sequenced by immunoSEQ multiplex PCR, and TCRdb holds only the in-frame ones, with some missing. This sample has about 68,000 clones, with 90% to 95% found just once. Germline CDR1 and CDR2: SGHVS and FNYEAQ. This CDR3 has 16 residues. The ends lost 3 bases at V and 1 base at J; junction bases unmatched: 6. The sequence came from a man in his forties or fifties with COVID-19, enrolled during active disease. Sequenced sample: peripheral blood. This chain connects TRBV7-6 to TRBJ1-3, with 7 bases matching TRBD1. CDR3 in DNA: TGTGCCAGCAGCTTTAATACAGGGGCTTCTGGAAACACCATATATTTT. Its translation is CASSFNTGASGNTIYF.